The 2 T cell receptor beta chains listed next were all sequenced from one sample in a study of shared clonotypes between healthy human individuals. Profiling relied on immunoSEQ multiplex PCR, and the TCRdb table lists in-frame clones only, not all of them. The sample lists 1.5 million to 1.9 million clones; approximately 98% were seen once. The sample comprised naive CD4+ T cells sorted from blood. Subset described: CD45RA+ positively selected. Receptor source: a man younger than 40 in good health.

V and J are TRBV4-1 and TRBJ2-7; no clear D. The CDR3 sequence is 15 residues long. Trimming pared 6 bases from V and 5 bases from J, leaving 20 bases between. In germline, CDR1 is MGHRA, CDR2 YSYEKL. CDR3 coding DNA: TGCGCCAGCAGGAAGGACCTAGGGCCTAGGAACGAGCAGTACTTC. Protein: CASRKDLGPRNEQYF.

This clone has a single count. This rearrangement joins TRBV4-1 to TRBJ2-7; D ambiguous. This CDR3 has 12 residues. V dropped 0 bases and J dropped 5 bases, with 5 bases sitting between them. Per the germline V gene, CDR1 is MGHRA and CDR2 is YSYEKL. The CDR3: CASSQDGHEQYF. In DNA form, the CDR3 reads TGCGCCAGCAGCCAAGATGGGCACGAGCAGTACTTC.